The 23 T cell receptor beta chains presented below share a single source sample, sequenced in a study of T-cell reconstitution after alpha-beta-depleted transplantation in children. Molecular barcoding with unique molecular identifiers was used for the TCRbeta library. In TCRdb, the PCR reads were re-called with MiXCR into one record per CDR3 protein. The data show 600,000 to 700,000 distinct CDR3 sequences, 16% seen once. The starting material was PBMCs from the stem cell graft donor, obtained from the stem cell graft. These receptors all come from a human donor who donated a stem cell graft to a child with acute myeloid leukemia.

Points on this clonotype: A much larger clone differs from this one at a single base, so this may be a read error. The chain uses TRBV20-1 and TRBJ2-4; D is possibly TRBD2 (6 bases). CDR3 length equals 15 residues. Germline-derived CDR1 and CDR2 are DFQATT and SNEGSKA (reference sequence). Trimming removed 1 base from V and 0 bases from J, with 10 bases in between. As DNA, the CDR3 is TGCAGTGCTAGAGCTCAGCGGGTAGCCAAAAACATTCAGTACTTC. It specifies CSARAQRVAKNIQYF.

The rearrangement links TRBV10-3 to TRBJ1-2, with 11 bases fitting TRBD1. V was clipped by 0 bases and J by 7 bases; unmatched bases: 10. Germline V gene data show CDR1 as ENHRY and CDR2 as SYGVKD. The CDR3 sequence is 17 residues long. This CDR3 reads CAISESVGQGAPGGYTF. The CDR3 nucleotides are TGTGCCATCAGTGAGTCGGTCGGACAGGGGGCCCCCGGTGGCTACACCTTC.

This clonotype was seen a handful of times. V and J are TRBV12-3 or TRBV12-4 and TRBJ2-4; maybe TRBD1 (5 bases). This CDR3 spans 13 amino acids. Deletions cut 1 base from V and 10 bases from J, with 11 bases between. The CDR3: CASSLGRVRIQYF. The CDR3 region has the DNA TGTGCCAGCAGTTTAGGCAGGGTTCGGATTCAGTACTTC.

This clonotype has a handful of counts. This chain joins TRBV7-2 and TRBJ1-2; possible D gene TRBD1, 5 bases. Between the trimmed V and J ends, which lost 6 bases and 5 bases, there was a span of 19 bases. Germline loops: CDR1 SGHTA, CDR2 FQGNSA. The CDR3 has 15 residues. CDR3 DNA sequence: TGTGCCAGCAGTCTTGAAACCCCTGGGGGTTATGGCTACACCTTC. It codes for CASSLETPGGYGYTF.

Comments on this clonotype: At one boundary the junction diverges from the germline segment, which might be a read error. CDR3 sequence reads: CSSSLTGELFF. The CDR3 region has the DNA TGCTCCAGCAGTCTAACGGGGGAGCTGTTTTTT. The chain employs TRBV5-1 and TRBJ2-2; D is uncertain. The CDR3 is 11 amino acids. CDR1 is SGHRS, CDR2 YFSETQ, per germline.

The V gene is TRBV7-6, the J gene TRBJ2-1; D might be TRBD1 or TRBD2, each matching 5 bases. The V and J ends lost 0 bases and 8 bases respectively, with 17 bases between them. There are 16 residues in the CDR3. Looked up from germline, CDR1 is SGHVS and CDR2 is FNYEAQ. CDR3 sequence: CASSLAGLAGRHEQFF. The CDR3 bases are TGTGCCAGCAGCTTAGCGGGGCTAGCCGGGCGGCATGAGCAGTTCTTC.

This clonotype has at least ten counts. The chain joins TRBV6-5 to TRBJ2-7, with D unclear. This CDR3 spans 13 amino acids. V was cut by 0 bases and J by 5 bases, with 8 bases left in between. The germline CDR1 and CDR2 sequences are MNHEY and SVGAGI. CDR3 DNA sequence: TGTGCCAGCAGTTACTCAGGGTATCACGAGCAGTACTTC. Translated, it gives CASSYSGYHEQYF.

This clonotype was observed a few times. J is TRBJ2-2 and V is TRBV29-1; possibly TRBD2 for D (5 bases). V was shortened by 4 bases and J by 6 bases, with 12 bases between the two germline ends. This CDR3 comprises 13 residues. CDR1 and CDR2 (germline): SQVTM, ANQGSEA. CDR3 coding DNA: TGCAGCGTTGGGATACGGCGGGCCGGGGAGCTGTTTTTT. Its translation is CSVGIRRAGELFF.

The chain carries TRBV7-1 and TRBJ1-2; unclear D gene. TRBV7-1 is an ORF, with its function uncertain. CDR3 size: 13 residues. Trimming removed 3 bases from V and 5 bases from J, with 10 bases in between. The CDR3 is CASSSDIYYGYTF. The CDR3 region has the DNA TGTGCCAGCAGCTCCGACATCTATTATGGCTACACCTTC.

This clonotype was picked up one time. This may stem from a read error, because a much larger clone lies one nucleotide away. The chain employs TRBV6-1 and TRBJ1-5; no firm D call. The CDR3 consists of 14 residues. With 6 bases removed from V and 5 bases from J, the gap between germline ends came to 14 bases. CDR1 and CDR2 from the germline V gene are MNHNS and SASEGT. CDR3: CASSPRGADQPQHF. The DNA of the CDR3 is TGTGCCAGCAGCCCTCGGGGTGCGGATCAGCCCCAGCATTTT.

There are many counts of this clonotype. The V call is TRBV6-5, the J call TRBJ1-2; 8 bases map to TRBD1. Losses at the gene ends were 0 bases for V and 0 bases for J; bases not matched to a gene: 3. CDR3 length: 16 residues. The germline V gene has CDR1 MNHEY and CDR2 SVGAGI. DNA for the CDR3: TGTGCCAGCAGTTACTCGGGACAGGAGGCTAACTATGGCTACACCTTC. As protein: CASSYSGQEANYGYTF.

This clonotype appeared many times. This sequence joins TRBV6-5 and TRBJ1-2; 10 nucleotides agree with TRBD1. CDR3 length: 15 amino acids. J was trimmed by 2 bases and V by 2 bases; bases with no gene match: 2. Germline loops: CDR1 MNHEY, CDR2 SVGAGI. For the CDR3, the DNA is TGTGCCAGCAGTTACCGGGGACAGGGGAACTATGGCTACACCTTC. Protein product: CASSYRGQGNYGYTF.

This clonotype came up a few times. This sequence joins TRBV6-1 and TRBJ2-5, with no clear D. Deletions cut 6 bases from V and 5 bases from J, with 13 bases between. The CDR3 totals 13 residues. Germline V CDR1 and CDR2: MNHNS, SASEGT. CDR3 nucleotide sequence: TGTGCCAGCAGCCCAAGGCTAGTGGAGACCCAGTACTTC. Translation: CASSPRLVETQYF.

At least ten counts were recorded for this clonotype. The rearrangement uses TRBV7-2 and TRBJ2-1; a possible D gene is TRBD1 (6 bases). CDR1 is SGHTA, CDR2 FQGNSA, per germline. This CDR3 has 15 residues. V gave up 3 bases and J gave up 4 bases, with 13 bases separating them. CDR3 nucleotides: TGTGCCAGCAGCTTGGCCGGGACACGGTACAATGAGCAGTTCTTC. It specifies CASSLAGTRYNEQFF.

The chain uses TRBV29-1 and TRBJ2-3; no definite D call. This CDR3 contains 14 residues. The germline V and J ends were trimmed by 4 bases and 6 bases, with 17 bases remaining between them. Looked up from germline, CDR1 is SQVTM and CDR2 is ANQGSEA. The CDR3 nucleotides are TGCAGCGTTGTGAACATCCAAAAGAGGGATACGCAGTATTTT. It encodes CSVVNIQKRDTQYF.

The genes are TRBV9 and TRBJ2-4, with 10 bases matching TRBD1. This CDR3 is 16 amino acids long. With 4 bases clipped from V and 3 bases from J, the junction kept 7 bases outside the gene matches. Looked up from germline, CDR1 is SGDLS and CDR2 is YYNGEE. The CDR3 region has the DNA TGTGCCAGCAGCCTCGCCCGGACAGGGGGCAAAAACATTCAGTACTTC. Protein: CASSLARTGGKNIQYF. The variable domain in full, completed from reference TRBV9 and TRBJ2-4, reads DSGVTQTPKHLITATGQRVTLRCSPRSGDLSVYWYQQSLDQGLQFLIQYYNGEERAKGNILERFSAQQFPDLHSELNLSSLELGDSALYFCASSLARTGGKNIQYFGAGTRLSVL.

V gene TRBV28 combines with J gene TRBJ1-1; D may be TRBD1 (5 bases). With 7 bases removed from V and 6 bases from J, the gap between germline ends came to 12 bases. Germline values: CDR1 MDHEN, CDR2 SYDVKM. The CDR3 is 12 amino acids. DNA of the CDR3: TGTGCCAGCACCGCGGGGCGTGCTGAAGCTTTCTTT. Translated: CASTAGRAEAFF.

This clonotype was detected only a few times. This rearrangement joins TRBV4-3 to TRBJ2-2; D is unresolved. V was shortened by 4 bases and J by 1 base, with 10 bases between the two germline ends. The CDR3 loop spans 15 amino acids. In germline, CDR1 is LGHNA, CDR2 YSLEER. CDR3 amino acids: CASSLTGQNTGELFF. The CDR3 DNA follows: TGCGCCAGCAGCCTCACTGGGCAGAACACCGGGGAGCTGTTTTTT.

This clonotype was seen a handful of times. The V call is TRBV28, the J call TRBJ2-6; D uncertain. Germline CDR1 MDHEN, CDR2 SYDVKM. The CDR3 runs to 14 residues. V shed 7 bases and J shed 0 bases, with 7 bases lying between them. In DNA, the CDR3 is TGTGCCAGCACCCCATACTCTGGGGCCAACGTCCTGACTTTC. Translation gives CASTPYSGANVLTF.

This clonotype was picked up a small number of times. V and J are TRBV20-1 and TRBJ2-1, with 12 bases lining up with TRBD2. The CDR3 loop spans 17 amino acids. In germline, CDR1 is DFQATT, CDR2 SNEGSKA (reference sequence). V lost 2 bases and J lost 4; bases outside the gene matches: 9. This chain's CDR3 is CSARIGLAGGRYNEQFF. The CDR3 nucleotides are TGCAGTGCTAGAATCGGGCTAGCGGGGGGGCGGTACAATGAGCAGTTCTTC.

This clonotype was detected only a few times. The chain recombines TRBV10-3 with TRBJ2-1; D remains ambiguous. The CDR3 contains 14 residues. Trimming cost V 6 bases and J 6 bases, with 15 bases left between them. Germline-derived CDR1 and CDR2 are ENHRY and SYGVKD. The CDR3 coding sequence is TGTGCCATCAGCCCCTCCTCGGATGCCAATGAGCAGTTCTTC. It is translated as CAISPSSDANEQFF.

The table lists this clonotype with a few counts. The CDR3 region is CASSFGGASYEQYF. CDR3 in DNA: TGTGCCAGCAGTTTTGGGGGGGCATCCTACGAGCAGTACTTC. The chain uses TRBV12-3 or TRBV12-4 and TRBJ2-7, with D perhaps matching TRBD2 (7 bases). V was clipped by 3 bases and J by 1 base, with 10 bases between them. This CDR3 is 14 amino acids long.

This chain connects TRBV11-2 to TRBJ1-2; D call uncertain. V was shortened by 0 bases and J by 0 bases, with 8 bases between the two germline ends. Looked up from germline, CDR1 is SGHAT and CDR2 is FQNNGV. The CDR3 totals 15 residues. The CDR3, as DNA: TGTGCCAGCAGCTTAGACCTTACAGCTAACTATGGCTACACCTTC. As protein: CASSLDLTANYGYTF.